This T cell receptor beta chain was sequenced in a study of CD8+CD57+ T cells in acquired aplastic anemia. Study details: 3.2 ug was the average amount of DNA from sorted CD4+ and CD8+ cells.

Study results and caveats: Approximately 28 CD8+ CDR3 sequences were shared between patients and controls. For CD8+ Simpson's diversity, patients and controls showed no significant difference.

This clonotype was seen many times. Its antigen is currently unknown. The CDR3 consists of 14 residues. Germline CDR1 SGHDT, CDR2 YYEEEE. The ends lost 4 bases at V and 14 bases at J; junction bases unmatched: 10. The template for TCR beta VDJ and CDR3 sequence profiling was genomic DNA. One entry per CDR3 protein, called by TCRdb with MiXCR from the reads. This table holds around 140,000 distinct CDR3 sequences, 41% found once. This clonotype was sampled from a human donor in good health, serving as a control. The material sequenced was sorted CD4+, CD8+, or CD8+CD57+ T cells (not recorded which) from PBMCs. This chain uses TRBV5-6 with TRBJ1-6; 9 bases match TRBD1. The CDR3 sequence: CASSPGQGYSTLHF. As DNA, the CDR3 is TGTGCCAGCAGCCCAGGACAGGGGTATTCGACCCTCCACTTT.